This TCR beta chain was retrieved from a study of blood T cell repertoires in COVID-19. There are a few counts of this clone. The same CDR3 arises from other DNA sequences in this sample as well. Here immunoSEQ multiplex PCR was the method, and the copy in TCRdb shows in-frame clones only, minus some. Here the sample spans around 210,000 clones, 65% to 90% being singletons. The germline V gene encodes CDR1 MNHEY and CDR2 SVGAGI. The CDR3 is made up of 15 amino acids. The trim removed 6 bases at V and 2 bases at J, leaving 2 bases unmatched. The V and J genes are TRBV6-5 and TRBJ2-3, with 13 nucleotides matching TRBD2. Sequencing was done on a sample of peripheral blood. The origin of this receptor is a man aged 45-65 years with COVID-19, enrolled during active disease. CDR3 coding DNA: TGTGCCAGCAGGGGACTAGCGGGAACCACAGATACGCAGTATTTT. It encodes CASRGLAGTTDTQYF.